Reported below is one TCR beta chain. Antigen specificity is unknown. The CDR3 consists of 14 residues. CDR1 and CDR2 from the germline V gene are SNHLY and FYNNEI. With 3 bases removed from V and 6 bases from J, the gap between germline ends came to 12 bases. These data are taken from a study of T cell responses to AZD1222 COVID-19 vaccine. Notes on the study in general: Within unmutated variant regions lay the reported targets of nearly half of spike-specific TCRs.

Libraries were prepared by immunoSEQ multiplex PCR; TCRdb keeps only in-frame clonotypes and omits some of them. The repertoire includes fewer than 120,000 clones, 94% of them detected once, and around 2.8% sits in the top ten. Sequenced here: peripheral blood, sampled 28 days after the second AZD1222 dose. This rearrangement joins TRBV2 to TRBJ2-4, with a weak D call TRBD1 (5 bases). The clonotype originates from an adult who received the AZD1222 COVID-19 vaccine. CDR3 nucleotides: TGTGCCAGCAGTGACAAACAGGTCGTAAACATTCAGTACTTC. This codes for CASSDKQVVNIQYF.